The clone carrying this T cell receptor (beta chain) is termed medium-sized. The target antigen is unknown. The repertoire was sequenced with immunoSEQ multiplex PCR; TCRdb's copy has only in-frame clones and lacks some. The table records more than 1,000 clones, around 45% of them present only once. This specimen comes from a study of Tregs in tolerant kidney transplant recipients. The wider study: CD4+CD25+CD127- cells came from approximately three-day belatacept mixed lymphocyte reactions, some with 5-day graft donor restimulation.

Study results and caveats: Activated donor B cell expansion appeared to reveal the most relevant donor-specific TCRbeta repertoire.

CDR3 length: 13 amino acids. Germline V lookup: CDR1 SGHTA, CDR2 FQGNSA. V lost 0 bases and J 5 bases, leaving 5 bases between the germline ends. The clonotype comes from a human donor in good health. The genes are TRBV7-2 and TRBJ1-5, with D uncertain. Sequencing input: Tregs from blood cultured with allogeneic cells. The CDR3 is CASSLARHQPQHF. The CDR3 nucleotides are TGTGCCAGCAGCTTAGCCAGACATCAGCCCCAGCATTTT.